This T cell receptor beta chain is from a study of molecular identifiers for immune sequencing clone quantification (dated by TCRdb to between 2018 and 2020). Describing the broader study: For a replicate experiment, RNA from 20,000 or 100,000 naive CD8 T cells was divided into five aliquots, and four of the five aliquots were sequenced. This methods study used CD8 T cells to benchmark TCR RNA copy counting and molecular-identifier clustering-based TCR repertoire sequencing (MIDCIRS).

The germline V gene provides CDR1 SGDLS and CDR2 YYNGEE. The CDR3 has 12 amino acids, counting the end cysteine and phenylalanine. Of all the DNA, just the CDR3 is kept, 36 bases in frame from base 1. Findings and caveats that apply to the study as a whole: A single cell's worth of spiked-in Jurkat TCR RNA was reported detectable even among 850,000 to 1,000,000 naive CD8 T cells. When barcode sub-clustering was left out, chimeric consensus sequences inflated TCR diversity, with chimeras reaching as high as 47%. In CMV-specific effector cells, clones with more than 20 RNA copies accounted for over 97% of molecules, whereas in naive cells such clones accounted for under 1%. The naive libraries included spiked-in Jurkat TCR RNA (around nine copies' worth), and this Jurkat TCR RNA is not part of the donor repertoire. Identical TCR molecules sharing a barcode could cause highly expanded clone sizes to be underestimated. Modeling indicated about three TCR RNA copies recovered per cell, compared with about 9.7 by digital PCR, which implies a capture efficiency of approximately 30%.

Libraries of naive CD8 T cells were built from anywhere between roughly 17,000 and 1,000,000 sorted cells, with 10%, 30% or 50% of the purified RNA used. Naive CD8 T cells, defined as CD8+CD4-CCR7+CD45RA+, were FACS-sorted into RLT Plus buffer on a BD FACSAria II. To test detection sensitivity, Jurkat RNA equivalent to nine to ten TCR copies was spiked into samples of about 20,000-1,100,000 naive CD8 T cells. CD8 T cells were enriched using RosetteSep CD8+ T Cell Enrichment Cocktail and Ficoll-Paque, and the enriched cells then underwent ACK red cell lysis. The library was prepared using PCR. The instrument was an Illumina HiSeq 4000. Preparation of bulk TCR libraries followed a previously described approach, with the TCR primers listed in Table S5. Total RNA was purified with the Qiagen AllPrep DNA/RNA kit. Before any analysis, reads coming from multiple sequencing runs of the same library were combined into one pool. The paper's processing steps were these. Reads were retained only if their TCR constant sequence matched exactly, and those retained reads were trimmed to 150 nt and grouped according to their 12-nt molecular barcodes. Reads within each barcode group were sub-clustered using a 15% Levenshtein threshold, and quality-weighted consensus sequences were constructed for each RNA molecule. Non-functional sequences were filtered out, along with any lower-count sequence sitting one edit away from another sequence. Based on a fit of two negative binomial distributions, barcode sub-clusters having less than 20% of the maximum read count were discarded. TCRdb's own reprocessing of the public reads used fastp at Q25 and MiXCR and kept productive beta chains. Here each entry gathers all rows of one CDR3 protein and keeps the most common genes and DNA. The V and J calls were determined by TCRdb, not by the authors. For this sample there are 50,000 to 70,000 distinct CDR3 sequences; 18% appear just once. The biggest ten clones account for about 1.6% of the sample.

A remark on this clonotype: Its antigen specificity is not known. Mismatch with germline at one junction end may stem from a read error.

This TCR derives from a human donor in good health. Some libraries in this study had Jurkat cell RNA spiked in. Sequenced: naive CD8+ T cells from blood, with Jurkat cell RNA spiked in. The cell subset or site label here, explained by the study, means: FACS-sorted CD8+CD4-CCR7+CD45RA+ naive T cells. Rearrangement joined TRBV9 to TRBJ2-5, with no confidently assigned D gene. The CDR3 amino acid sequence is: CASGVDLETQYF. The nucleotide sequence reads as follows: TGTGCCAGCGGCGTAGATCTAGAGACCCAGTACTTC.